One and the same sample provided the 8 T cell receptor beta chains below, sequenced in a study of blood T cell repertoires in COVID-19. Some clones are missing from TCRdb's copy, which holds only in-frame ones; the method was immunoSEQ multiplex PCR. The table includes some 150,000 clones, 70% to 90% detected once. The sequenced material came from peripheral blood. Source of these receptors: a man aged 40-49 years with acute or convalescent COVID-19.

Worth noting for this clone: The junction and the germline gene differ at one end; a read error may be behind it. The V call is TRBV7-9, the J call TRBJ2-7; 7 nucleotides agree with TRBD1. The CDR3 extends over 14 amino acids. Germline V gives CDR1 SEHNR, CDR2 FQNEAQ (reference sequence). CDR3 bases: TGTGCCAGCAGTTTAGACAGGGAAGGAGGCGAGCAGTACTTC. This sequence encodes CASSLDREGGEQYF.

The V gene is TRBV5-1, the J gene TRBJ2-3; 8 bases agree with TRBD2. This CDR3 is 15 amino acids long. The germline gives CDR1 SGHRS, CDR2 YFSETQ. Trimming removed 1 base from V and 6 bases from J; junction bases left unmatched: 7. CDR3 protein: CASSLPRTSMDTQYF. The CDR3 region has the DNA TGCGCCAGCAGCTTGCCCAGGACTAGCATGGATACGCAGTATTTT.

The V and J genes are TRBV2 and TRBJ2-1, with D possibly being TRBD1 (6 bases). Germline CDR1 SNHLY, CDR2 FYNNEI. The CDR3 loop spans 15 amino acids. The ends were cut back, 5 bases at V and 4 bases at J, with 15 bases in the middle. The CDR3 DNA follows: TGTGCCAGCAGTCTTAGACAGGCAGCTTACAATGAGCAGTTCTTC. It is translated as CASSLRQAAYNEQFF.

The chain has TRBV6-5 and TRBJ2-3, with 10 bases lining up with TRBD1. The CDR3 is 15 residues long. V shed 8 bases, J shed 1 base, and the junction held 6 bases outside the gene matches. Germline V gives CDR1 MNHEY, CDR2 SVGAGI. The CDR3 region is CASGKGTGGTDTQYF. CDR3 in DNA: TGTGCCAGCGGAAAAGGGACAGGGGGCACAGATACGCAGTATTTT.

This clone was seen just once. The chain has TRBV5-5 and TRBJ2-7; D ambiguous. The CDR3 is 14 residues long. Trimming stripped 4 bases from V and 2 bases from J, with 13 bases between. CDR1 is SGHKS, CDR2 YYEKEE, per germline (reference sequence). The CDR3 loop reads CASSRSGGTYEQYF. CDR3 coding DNA: TGTGCCAGCAGCCGGTCGGGTGGCACCTACGAGCAGTACTTC. The full variable domain, its missing parts supplied by reference TRBV5-5 and TRBJ2-7, is DAGVTQSPTHLIKTRGQQVTLRCSPISGHKSVSWYQQVLGQGPQFIFQYYEKEERGRGNFPDRFSARQFPNYSSELNVNALLLGDSALYLCASSRSGGTYEQYFGPGTRLTVT.

The chain is built from TRBV27 and TRBJ1-1; TRBD1 aligns across 8 bases. The trim removed 2 bases at V and 1 base at J, leaving 3 bases unmatched. Germline assignment: CDR1 MNHEY and CDR2 SMNVEV (reference sequence). The length of the CDR3 is 15 residues. CDR3 loop: CASSLTGGRNTEAFF. In DNA form, the CDR3 reads TGTGCCAGCAGTTTAACAGGGGGGAGGAACACTGAAGCTTTCTTT.

This chain joins TRBV5-1 and TRBJ1-6; TRBD1 matches at 7 bases. This CDR3 is built from 16 residues. The V gene's germline CDR1 is SGHRS and CDR2 YFSETQ. V was clipped by 4 bases and J by 3 bases; unmatched bases: 7. The CDR3 DNA reads TGCGCCAGCAGCAGAACAGGGGAAATCTATAATTCACCCCTCCACTTT. Residues: CASSRTGEIYNSPLHF.

The V call is TRBV7-3, the J call TRBJ1-2, with D perhaps TRBD1 (6 bases). Trimming cost V 3 bases and J 6 bases, with 11 bases left between them. Germline CDR1 is SGHTA and CDR2 is FQGTGA. The CDR3 has 13 residues. The CDR3 DNA follows: TGTGCCAGCAGCTTCGGCCAGGGGAATGGCTACACCTTC. As protein: CASSFGQGNGYTF.